What follows is one T cell receptor (beta chain) and its context. This sample was taken from a study of blood T cell repertoires in COVID-19. Original processing methods: Researchers report that nucleated cell counts were estimated from reference gene primer amplification. Here immunoSEQ multiplex PCR was the method, and the copy in TCRdb shows in-frame clones only, minus some. V, J and clone size are those of that table, while D and trimming were read from the DNA. This table has more than 100,000 clones, 85% to 90% appearing once. The CDR3 sequence is 14 residues long. The germline CDR1 and CDR2 sequences are ENHRY and SYGVKD. With 5 bases clipped from V and 6 bases from J, the junction kept 8 bases outside the gene matches.

The receptor's source is a human donor in a cohort sampled during active COVID-19. The J gene is TRBJ2-5, the V gene TRBV10-3; 8 nucleotides agree with TRBD1. Source material: peripheral blood. CDR3 coding DNA: TGTGCCATCAGTACAGGGGGTTTCGGCCAGACCCAGTACTTC. Translation gives CAISTGGFGQTQYF.